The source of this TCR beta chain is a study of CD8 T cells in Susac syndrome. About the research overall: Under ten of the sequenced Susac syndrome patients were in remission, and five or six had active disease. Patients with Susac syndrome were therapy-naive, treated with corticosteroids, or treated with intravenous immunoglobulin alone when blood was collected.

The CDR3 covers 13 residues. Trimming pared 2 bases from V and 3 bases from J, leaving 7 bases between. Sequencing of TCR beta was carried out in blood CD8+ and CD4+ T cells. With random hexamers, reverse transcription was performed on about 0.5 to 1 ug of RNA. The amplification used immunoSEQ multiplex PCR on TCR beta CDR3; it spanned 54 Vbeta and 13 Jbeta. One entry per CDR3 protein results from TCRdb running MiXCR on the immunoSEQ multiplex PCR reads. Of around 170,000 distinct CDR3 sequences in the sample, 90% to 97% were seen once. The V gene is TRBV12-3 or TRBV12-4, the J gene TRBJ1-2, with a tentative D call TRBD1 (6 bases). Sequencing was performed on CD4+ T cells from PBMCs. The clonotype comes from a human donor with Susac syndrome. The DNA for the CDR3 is TGTGCCAGCAGTTTACCAGGGGACTATGGCTACACCTTC. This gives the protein CASSLPGDYGYTF.